These T cell receptor beta chains were read from a single sample in a study of cytomegalovirus exposure and HLA in healthy donors. Profiling relied on immunoSEQ multiplex PCR, and the TCRdb table lists in-frame clones only, not all of them. The data hold 120,000 to 150,000 clones, with around 81% observed a single time. The sequenced sample was PBMCs. These receptors were obtained from a man aged 35 to 55 in good health and CMV-seropositive. CDR3s leave out the opening cysteine and the closing phenylalanine or tryptophan. Each record gives: clone size, J gene, V gene, CDR3 length, CDR3 protein. Not all rows give a size; the values are once, few, many and, for expanded clones, a class.

clone_size: .
j_call: TRBJ2-1
v_call: TRBV9
cdr3_length: 13
cdr3_aa: ASSVAASQEGEQF

clone_size: once
j_call: TRBJ1-5
v_call: TRBV4-1
cdr3_length: 13
cdr3_aa: ASSPTGTGHQPQH

clone_size: .
j_call: TRBJ2-2
v_call: TRBV7-9
cdr3_length: 9
cdr3_aa: ASSLTGELF

clone_size: .
j_call: TRBJ1-1
v_call: TRBV5-1
cdr3_length: 14
cdr3_aa: ASSLGIGQRNTEAF

clone_size: .
j_call: TRBJ2-2
v_call: TRBV5-4
cdr3_length: 11
cdr3_aa: ASSLKYSGELF

clone_size: .
j_call: TRBJ2-3
v_call: TRBV9
cdr3_length: 13
cdr3_aa: ASNFAGLSTDTQY

clone_size: few
j_call: TRBJ1-3
v_call: TRBV7-2
cdr3_length: 13
cdr3_aa: ASSPVPGSGNTIY

clone_size: .
j_call: TRBJ2-1
v_call: TRBV5-1
cdr3_length: 13
cdr3_aa: ASSSRTSGGAKQF

clone_size: few
j_call: TRBJ2-1
v_call: TRBV7-9
cdr3_length: 12
cdr3_aa: ASSLEGDYNEQF

clone_size: .
j_call: TRBJ2-3
v_call: TRBV19
cdr3_length: 12
cdr3_aa: ATGGLAGRDTQY

clone_size: .
j_call: TRBJ2-3
v_call: TRBV6-4
cdr3_length: 13
cdr3_aa: ASSALAGGPDTQY

clone_size: .
j_call: TRBJ2-7
v_call: TRBV5-1
cdr3_length: 12
cdr3_aa: ASSSTGTSPEQY

clone_size: .
j_call: TRBJ2-1
v_call: TRBV7-9
cdr3_length: 10
cdr3_aa: ASSLSSREQF

clone_size: .
j_call: TRBJ1-4
v_call: TRBV29-1
cdr3_length: 10
cdr3_aa: SAQDSPGKLF

clone_size: .
j_call: TRBJ1-3
v_call: TRBV10-3
cdr3_length: 12
cdr3_aa: AISDDRGGNTIY